One and the same sample provided the 5 T cell receptor beta chains below, sequenced in a study of Ad26.COV2.S vaccination and SARS-CoV-2 variants. Described treatment: about 20 received Ad26.COV2.S at low or high dose, single or two shots; roughly 5 received placebo; per-sample allocation not given. Each sample was drawn 63 days after the first injection (of vaccine or placebo). Using immunoSEQ multiplex PCR, the repertoire was profiled, and TCRdb retains in-frame clones only, with some absent. The data hold some 390,000 clones, with approximately 90% observed a single time. The source was peripheral blood, collected in a trial of Ad26.COV2.S vaccine versus placebo. These TCRs come from a person aged 18-65 years who received the Ad26.COV2.S COVID-19 vaccine or a placebo.

The chain employs TRBV19 and TRBJ2-7; the D is unclear. There are 13 residues in the CDR3. Germline V gene sequence: CDR1 LNHDA, CDR2 SQIVND (reference sequence). Trimming removed 3 bases at V and 6 bases at J, with 12 bases between. DNA for the CDR3: TGTGCCAGTAGTATTGCCCCTCGGGTCGAGCAGTACTTC. Its translation is CASSIAPRVEQYF.

This clone was observed a few times. This chain joins TRBV28 and TRBJ2-7; D may be TRBD2 (5 bases). V was pared by 3 bases and J by 5 bases, with 11 bases between. The CDR3 sequence is 13 residues long. Germline V gene sequence: CDR1 MDHEN, CDR2 SYDVKM. CDR3 nucleotide sequence: TGTGCCAGCAGTTTGTCCGGGAACCACGAGCAGTACTTC. It is translated as CASSLSGNHEQYF.

This chain uses TRBV7-9 with TRBJ2-3; the match to TRBD1 covers 8 bases. The CDR3 totals 15 residues. Trimming took 6 bases from V and 5 from J; bases not matched to a gene: 10. CDR1 and CDR2 (germline): SEHNR, FQNEAQ (reference sequence). The CDR3 protein is CASSSRQGAGDTQYF. The CDR3 coding sequence is TGTGCCAGCAGTAGCAGGCAGGGGGCCGGAGATACGCAGTATTTT.

V gene TRBV5-1 combines with J gene TRBJ2-1, with 8 positions matching TRBD2. V was clipped by 4 bases and J by 10 bases; unmatched bases: 13. The CDR3 runs to 15 residues. Germline V gene lookup returns CDR1 SGHRS and CDR2 YFSETQ. CDR3 amino acids: CASSTDPGVAGEQFF. In nucleotides, the CDR3 is TGCGCCAGCAGCACAGACCCGGGGGTAGCGGGAGAGCAGTTCTTC.

V is TRBV5-6 and J is TRBJ2-1, with TRBD2 identical over 7 bases. The junction had 6 bases not matched to a gene; V was cut back by 1 base and J by 2 bases. From germline, CDR1 is SGHDT and CDR2 YYEEEE. The CDR3 consists of 16 residues. The CDR3, as DNA: TGTGCCAGCAGCTTGATGGGCGGGAGAACCTACAATGAGCAGTTCTTC. It codes for CASSLMGGRTYNEQFF. Full variable domain (remainder filled in from reference TRBV5-6 and TRBJ2-1): DAGVTQSPTHLIKTRGQQVTLRCSPKSGHDTVSWYQQALGQGPQFIFQYYEEEERQRGNFPDRFSGHQFPNYSSELNVNALLLGDSALYLCASSLMGGRTYNEQFFGPGTRLTVL.